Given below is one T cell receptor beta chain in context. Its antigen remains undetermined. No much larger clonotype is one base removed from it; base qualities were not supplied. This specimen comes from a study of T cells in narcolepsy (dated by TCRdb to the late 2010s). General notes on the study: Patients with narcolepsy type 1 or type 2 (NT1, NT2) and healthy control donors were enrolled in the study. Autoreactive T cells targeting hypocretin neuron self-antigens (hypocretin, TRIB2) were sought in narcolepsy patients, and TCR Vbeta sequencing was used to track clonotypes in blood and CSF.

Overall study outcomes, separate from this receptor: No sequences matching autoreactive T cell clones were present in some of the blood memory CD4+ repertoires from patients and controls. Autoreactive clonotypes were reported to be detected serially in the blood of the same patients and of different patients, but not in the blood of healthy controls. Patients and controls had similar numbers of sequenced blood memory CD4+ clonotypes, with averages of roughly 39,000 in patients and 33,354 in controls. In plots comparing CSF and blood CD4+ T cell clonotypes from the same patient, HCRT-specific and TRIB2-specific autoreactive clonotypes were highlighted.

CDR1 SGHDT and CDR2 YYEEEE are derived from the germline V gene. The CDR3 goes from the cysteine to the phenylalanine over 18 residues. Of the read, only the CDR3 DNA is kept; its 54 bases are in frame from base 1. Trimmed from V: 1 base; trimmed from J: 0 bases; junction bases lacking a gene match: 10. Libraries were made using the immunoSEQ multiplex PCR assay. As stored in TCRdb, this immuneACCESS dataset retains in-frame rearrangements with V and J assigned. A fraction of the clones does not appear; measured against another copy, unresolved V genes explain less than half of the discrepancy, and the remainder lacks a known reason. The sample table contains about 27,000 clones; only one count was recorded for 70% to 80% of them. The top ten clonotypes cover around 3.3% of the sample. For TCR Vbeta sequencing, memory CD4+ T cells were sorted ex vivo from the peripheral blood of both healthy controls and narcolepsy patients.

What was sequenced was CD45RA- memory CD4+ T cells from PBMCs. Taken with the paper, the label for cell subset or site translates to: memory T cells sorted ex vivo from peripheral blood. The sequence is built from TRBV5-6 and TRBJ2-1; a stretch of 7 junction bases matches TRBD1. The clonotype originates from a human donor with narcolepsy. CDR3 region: CASSLFHSTGVSYNEQFF. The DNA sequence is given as TGTGCCAGCAGCTTGTTCCACAGCACAGGGGTCTCCTACAATGAGCAGTTCTTC.